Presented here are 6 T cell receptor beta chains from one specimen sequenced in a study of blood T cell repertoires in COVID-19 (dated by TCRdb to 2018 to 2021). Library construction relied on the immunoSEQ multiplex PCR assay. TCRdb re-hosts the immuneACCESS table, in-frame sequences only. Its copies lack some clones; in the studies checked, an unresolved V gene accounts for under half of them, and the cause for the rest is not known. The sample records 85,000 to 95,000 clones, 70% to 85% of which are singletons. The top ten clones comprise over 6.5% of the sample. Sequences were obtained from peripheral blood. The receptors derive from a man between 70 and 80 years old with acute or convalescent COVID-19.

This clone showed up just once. CDR3 nucleotide sequence: TGTGCCAGCAGTGAGGGTTGGCTAGCGGGAGTCTACGAGCAGTACTTC. Amino acid sequence: CASSEGWLAGVYEQYF. This chain joins TRBV6-1 and TRBJ2-7; 10 nucleotides match TRBD2. V lost 3 bases, J lost 3 bases, and 8 bases stayed unmatched. The CDR3 sequence is 16 residues long. The germline gives CDR1 MNHNS, CDR2 SASEGT.

CDR3 in DNA: TGTGCCAGCAGCTCGGGACAGGGGGAGTCAAATGAGCAGTTCTTC. This codes for CASSSGQGESNEQFF. The chain uses TRBV11-3 and TRBJ2-1; 11 bases line up with TRBD1. This CDR3 has 15 amino acids. Per the germline V gene, CDR1 is SGHNT and CDR2 is YENEEA. Unmatched junction bases numbered 6, after V lost 4 bases and J lost 7 bases.

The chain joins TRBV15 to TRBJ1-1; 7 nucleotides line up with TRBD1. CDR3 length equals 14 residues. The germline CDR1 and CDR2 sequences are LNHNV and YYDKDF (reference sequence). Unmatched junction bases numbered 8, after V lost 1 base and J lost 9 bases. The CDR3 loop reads CATSRGDRIGKAFF. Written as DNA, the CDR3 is TGTGCCACCAGCAGAGGGGACAGAATAGGTAAAGCTTTCTTT.

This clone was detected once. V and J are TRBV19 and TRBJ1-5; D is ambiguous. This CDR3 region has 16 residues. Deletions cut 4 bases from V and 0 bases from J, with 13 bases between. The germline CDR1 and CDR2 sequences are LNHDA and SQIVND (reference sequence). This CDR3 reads CASSRFSADSNQPQHF. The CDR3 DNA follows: TGTGCCAGTAGTAGATTCAGCGCCGATAGCAATCAGCCCCAGCATTTT.

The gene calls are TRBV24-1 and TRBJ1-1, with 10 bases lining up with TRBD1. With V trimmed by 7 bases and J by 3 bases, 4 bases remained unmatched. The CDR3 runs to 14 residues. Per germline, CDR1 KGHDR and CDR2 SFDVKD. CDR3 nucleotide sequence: TGTGCCACCAGAGGGACAGGGGCTGACACTGAAGCTTTCTTT. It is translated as CATRGTGADTEAFF.

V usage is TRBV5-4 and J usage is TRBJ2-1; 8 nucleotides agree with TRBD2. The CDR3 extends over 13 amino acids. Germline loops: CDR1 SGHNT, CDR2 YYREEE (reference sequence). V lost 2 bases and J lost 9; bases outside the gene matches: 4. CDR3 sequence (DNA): TGTGCCAGCAGCTTTCGGGGGGGCGGTGAGCAGTTCTTC. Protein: CASSFRGGGEQFF.